The 27 T cell receptor beta chains below come from one sample, sequenced in a study of control samples from healthy donors and cancer patients. Clones were sequenced by immunoSEQ multiplex PCR, and TCRdb holds only the in-frame ones, with some missing. The table shows more than 120,000 clones, with 80% to 95% occurring only once. Material for sequencing was blood. The origin of the receptors is a man aged 25 to 40 in good health.

V is TRBV7-3 and J is TRBJ1-2; TRBD1 agrees at 9 bases. Germline-derived CDR1 and CDR2 are SGHTA and FQGTGA. The CDR3 extends over 13 amino acids. V dropped 4 bases and J dropped 7; count of bases not matched to a gene: 4. For the CDR3, the DNA is TGTGCCAGCAGCTCGGACAGGGGTTTTGGCTACACCTTC. Translated, it gives CASSSDRGFGYTF.

V usage is TRBV23-1 and J usage is TRBJ1-2; D call uncertain. TRBV23-1 is designated an ORF whose function remains uncertain. V lost 3 bases to trimming and J lost 10 bases, with 6 bases between them. CDR3 length equals 10 residues. The CDR3 DNA reads as TGCGCCAGCAGTCAGGTCTTCTACACCTTC. It yields the protein CASSQVFYTF.

The rearrangement joins TRBV28 to TRBJ1-3, with D tentatively TRBD1 (5 bases). Trimming removed 3 bases from V and 2 bases from J, with 8 bases in between. This CDR3 has 14 residues. Germline CDR1 and CDR2: MDHEN and SYDVKM. In DNA, the CDR3 is TGTGCCAGCAGTTTCGGGGGAACTGGAAACACCATATATTTT. Its protein product is CASSFGGTGNTIYF.

The chain joins TRBV19 to TRBJ1-5; the match to TRBD1 covers 9 bases. The junction had 2 bases not matched to a gene; V was cut back by 1 base and J by 4 bases. CDR1 is LNHDA, CDR2 SQIVND, per germline (reference sequence). This CDR3 has 15 amino acids. CDR3 residues: CASSIGQGVNQPQHF. The CDR3 DNA reads as TGTGCCAGTAGTATAGGACAGGGGGTTAATCAGCCCCAGCATTTT.

V is TRBV5-6 and J is TRBJ2-5; no clear D. CDR1 is SGHDT and CDR2 is YYEEEE in the germline V gene. The CDR3 spans 15 residues. The V gene lost 1 base and the J gene lost 1 base, with 11 bases spanning the gap. The CDR3 DNA is TGTGCCAGCAGCTTGTTAGGACGGTCCCAAGAGACCCAGTACTTC. Amino acids: CASSLLGRSQETQYF.

J is TRBJ1-4 and V is TRBV10-3, with D unresolved. This CDR3 has 12 residues. V was cut by 2 bases and J by 5 bases, with 3 bases left in between. Germline CDR1 ENHRY, CDR2 SYGVKD. In nucleotides, the CDR3 is TGTGCCATCAGTGAGACAAATGAAAAACTGTTTTTT. Translating it yields CAISETNEKLFF.

This chain uses TRBV24-1 with TRBJ2-3; the match to TRBD2 covers 9 bases. In germline, CDR1 is KGHDR, CDR2 SFDVKD. The CDR3 is 16 residues long. After removal of 3 bases from V and 3 bases from J, the junction contained 6 bases not matched to a gene. The chain's CDR3 is CATSDLTSGPTDTQYF. The CDR3 DNA reads TGTGCCACCAGTGATCTCACTAGCGGGCCTACAGATACGCAGTATTTT.

About this clone itself: Within the sample, other DNA sequences also encode this same CDR3. The genes are TRBV9 and TRBJ2-1; D perhaps matches TRBD2 (6 bases). Germline V gene data show CDR1 as SGDLS and CDR2 as YYNGEE. Trimming removed 2 bases at V and 10 bases at J, with 7 bases between. The CDR3 extends over 11 amino acids. The CDR3: CASSVGGEQFF. CDR3 nucleotide sequence: TGTGCCAGCAGCGTTGGGGGGGAGCAGTTCTTC.

The chain employs TRBV2 and TRBJ2-2; TRBD2 is a possible D gene (7 bases). The V and J ends lost 6 bases and 7 bases respectively, with 18 bases between them. Germline V lookup: CDR1 SNHLY, CDR2 FYNNEI. This CDR3 comprises 15 residues. The CDR3 loop is CASRTDGGQDGELFF. Written as DNA, the CDR3 is TGTGCCAGCAGGACAGACGGGGGGCAAGACGGGGAGCTGTTTTTT.

In DNA form, the CDR3 reads TGCAGCGTTGACGCCGGGACTTCCTCCTGGGGAGAGCAGTACTTC. It specifies CSVDAGTSSWGEQYF. V and J are TRBV29-1 and TRBJ2-7; tentative D call: TRBD2 (6 bases). CDR1 SQVTM and CDR2 ANQGSEA come from the germline V gene. The V end was cut by 3 bases, the J end by 7 bases, with 22 bases between. The CDR3 has 15 residues.

The chain uses TRBV6-6 and TRBJ1-2; 10 bases match TRBD1. Germline V gene data show CDR1 as MNHNY and CDR2 as SVGAGI (reference sequence). The length of the CDR3 is 17 residues. V trimming: 5 bases; J trimming: 2 bases; junction bases outside the gene matches: 11. Here the CDR3 reads CASSPTGGARLNYGYTF. The CDR3 coding sequence is TGTGCCAGCAGTCCGACAGGGGGCGCAAGGTTGAACTATGGCTACACCTTC.

This clone was recorded a few times. The chain is built from TRBV5-1 and TRBJ1-1; D may be TRBD1 (6 bases). Germline V gene sequence: CDR1 SGHRS, CDR2 YFSETQ. The CDR3 spans 15 residues. V shed 0 bases and J shed 3 bases, with 12 bases lying between them. CDR3 sequence (DNA): TGCGCCAGCAGCTTGGAGGCGGGGGCGGACACTGAAGCTTTCTTT. This sequence encodes CASSLEAGADTEAFF.

The chain is built from TRBV28 and TRBJ1-1; D is uncertain. From germline, CDR1 is MDHEN and CDR2 SYDVKM. The CDR3 extends over 11 amino acids. Trimming removed 8 bases from V and 5 bases from J, with 9 bases in between. CDR3 in amino acids: CASSRRTEAFF. The CDR3 coding sequence is TGTGCCAGCTCCAGGAGGACTGAAGCTTTCTTT.

The CDR3: CASSQRGPPYEQYF. The CDR3 nucleotides read TGTGCCAGCAGCCAGCGGGGGCCCCCCTACGAGCAGTACTTC. The chain links TRBV7-9 to TRBJ2-7, with TRBD2 matching over 8 bases. CDR3 length: 14 amino acids. CDR1 SEHNR and CDR2 FQNEAQ come from the germline V gene (reference sequence). Losses at the gene ends were 5 bases for V and 2 bases for J; bases not matched to a gene: 5.

The chain joins TRBV10-3 to TRBJ2-2; D uncertain. The V gene's germline CDR1 is ENHRY and CDR2 SYGVKD. The V gene lost 6 bases and the J gene lost 4 bases, with 3 bases spanning the gap. The CDR3 totals 11 residues. Written as DNA, the CDR3 is TGTGCCATCAGAGTCACCGGGGAGCTGTTTTTT. Amino acids: CAIRVTGELFF.

This chain connects TRBV6-1 to TRBJ1-4, with unresolved D. The CDR3 consists of 16 residues. The germline V and J ends were trimmed by 4 bases and 0 bases, with 12 bases remaining between them. Per germline, CDR1 MNHNS and CDR2 SASEGT. The CDR3 DNA follows: TGTGCCAGCAGTGCCCGCAGCCAGACAACTAATGAAAAACTGTTTTTT. Protein: CASSARSQTTNEKLFF.

This clone appeared a single time. The chain links TRBV6-1 to TRBJ2-7, with 8 bases lining up with TRBD1. The V gene end was trimmed by 1 base and the J gene end by 4 bases; junction bases not matched to a gene: 6. The CDR3 has 15 amino acids. The germline V gene has CDR1 MNHNS and CDR2 SASEGT. The CDR3 DNA reads as TGTGCCAGCAGTGAAGGTGTCAGGGGGCTATACGAGCAGTACTTC. Translation gives CASSEGVRGLYEQYF.

The V gene is TRBV27, the J gene TRBJ2-7; D ambiguous. Trimming shortened V by 0 bases and J by 3 bases, and 12 bases separated the two germline ends. Per the germline V gene, CDR1 is MNHEY and CDR2 is SMNVEV (reference sequence). The CDR3 loop spans 15 amino acids. CDR3 residues: CASSLSVYDGYEQYF. The CDR3 DNA is TGTGCCAGCAGTTTATCGGTCTACGATGGCTACGAGCAGTACTTC.

The chain uses TRBV5-1 and TRBJ2-7; 8 bases map to TRBD1. J lost 2 bases, V lost 2 bases, and 3 bases had no gene match. This CDR3 has 14 residues. CDR1 is SGHRS and CDR2 is YFSETQ in the germline V gene. CDR3 residues: CASSFGRGPYEQYF. The CDR3 DNA sequence: TGCGCCAGCAGCTTCGGCAGGGGGCCCTACGAGCAGTACTTC.

This chain connects TRBV11-3 to TRBJ2-3; 9 nucleotides match TRBD2. The CDR3 is made up of 16 amino acids. V lost 1 base and J lost 4; bases outside the gene matches: 6. The germline V gene has CDR1 SGHNT and CDR2 YENEEA. This chain's CDR3 is CASSLGGGGAADTQYF. The CDR3 coding sequence is TGTGCCAGCAGCTTAGGAGGCGGGGGGGCCGCAGATACGCAGTATTTT.

V usage is TRBV3-1 (or the pseudogene TRBV3-2) and J usage is TRBJ1-2; 7 bases map to TRBD1. CDR3 length: 16 residues. Germline V lookup: CDR1 LGHDT, CDR2 YNNKEL (reference sequence). The trim removed 5 bases at V and 4 bases at J, leaving 13 bases unmatched. CDR3 in amino acids: CASSIRGTVPSYGYTF. The CDR3 bases are TGTGCCAGCAGCATTAGGGGGACAGTACCCAGCTATGGCTACACCTTC.

J is TRBJ1-6 and V is TRBV4-1; perhaps TRBD1 as D (5 bases). CDR3 length equals 18 residues. Germline V gene data show CDR1 as MGHRA and CDR2 as YSYEKL. With 1 base removed from V and 0 bases from J, the gap between germline ends came to 13 bases. CDR3 nucleotide sequence: TGCGCCAGCAGCCAAGCGGCAGGGCCCAGCTCCTATAATTCACCCCTCCACTTT. This codes for CASSQAAGPSSYNSPLHF.

This sequence joins TRBV7-2 and TRBJ2-3, with 7 nucleotides matching TRBD1. Germline V gives CDR1 SGHTA, CDR2 FQGNSA. This CDR3 is built from 15 residues. Germline trimming cut 2 bases from V and 1 base from J; bases unmatched to any gene: 3. In nucleotides, the CDR3 is TGTGCCAGCAGCTTATTCACAGGGGGCACAGATACGCAGTATTTT. Its translation is CASSLFTGGTDTQYF. Together with reference TRBV7-2 and TRBJ2-3, the CDR3 gives the full variable domain: GAGVSQSPSNKVTEKGKDVELRCDPISGHTALYWYRQSLGQGLEFLIYFQGNSAPDKSGLPSDRFSAERTGGSVSTLTIQRTQQEDSAVYLCASSLFTGGTDTQYFGPGTRLTVL.

DNA for the CDR3: TGCGCCAGCAGCTCGGGGACGTATGCAACTAATGAAAAACTGTTTTTT. It specifies CASSSGTYATNEKLFF. The chain links TRBV5-1 to TRBJ1-4, with D perhaps TRBD1 (5 bases). CDR3 length: 16 amino acids. The germline V gene encodes CDR1 SGHRS and CDR2 YFSETQ. Trimming cost V 3 bases and J 0 bases, with 12 bases left between them.

With regard to this clone: At one of its ends the junction is not consistent with the germline gene, which may arise from a read error. The chain has TRBV5-6 and TRBJ1-2, with 12 bases lining up with TRBD1. The CDR3 consists of 15 residues. CDR1 SGHDT and CDR2 YYEEEE come from the germline V gene. CDR3 bases: TGTGCCAGCAGCTTGGCCGGGACAGGGGGCTATAGCTACACCTTC. Translated: CASSLAGTGGYSYTF.

The chain is built from TRBV5-6 and TRBJ1-1; D ambiguous. This CDR3 region has 11 residues. The germline CDR1 and CDR2 sequences are SGHDT and YYEEEE. Trimming removed 3 bases at V and 10 bases at J, with 10 bases between. The CDR3 here is CASSSREGAFF. Here the CDR3 DNA reads TGTGCCAGCAGCTCTCGGGAGGGAGCTTTCTTT.

J is TRBJ2-1 and V is TRBV18; 8 bases match TRBD1. CDR1 and CDR2 (germline): KGHSH, LQKENI. The junction had 9 bases not matched to a gene; V was cut back by 3 bases and J by 2 bases. The CDR3 runs 17 residues. CDR3 nucleotides: TGTGCCAGCTCACCCCAAACGGACAGGGTGACCTACAATGAGCAGTTCTTC. Its protein product is CASSPQTDRVTYNEQFF.